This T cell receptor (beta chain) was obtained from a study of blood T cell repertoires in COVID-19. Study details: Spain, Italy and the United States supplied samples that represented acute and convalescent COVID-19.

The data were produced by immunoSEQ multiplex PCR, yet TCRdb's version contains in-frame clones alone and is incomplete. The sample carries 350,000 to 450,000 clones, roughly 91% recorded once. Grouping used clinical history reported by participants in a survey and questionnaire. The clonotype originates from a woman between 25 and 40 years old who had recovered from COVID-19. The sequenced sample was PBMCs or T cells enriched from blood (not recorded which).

CDR3 bases: TGTGCCAGCAGCTTAGGGAGCTCAGGGACTAATGAAAAACTGTTTTTT. It yields the protein CASSLGSSGTNEKLFF. The chain uses TRBV7-2 and TRBJ1-4; a possible D gene is TRBD1 (5 bases). The CDR3 sequence is 16 residues long. Germline V gene data show CDR1 as SGHTA and CDR2 as FQGNSA. V was shortened by 1 base and J by 2 bases, with 11 bases between the two germline ends.